Here is one T cell receptor (beta chain) with its context. The V segment lost 2 bases and the J segment 11 bases; nucleotides outside the gene matches: 5. Germline loops: CDR1 ENHRY, CDR2 SYGVKD. The CDR3 totals 14 residues. This record belongs to a study of PD-L1 blockade in urothelial cancer. Study-level information: Analyses were performed on blood at 3 weeks after treatment start (the second dose) and at 6 weeks.

Time point: pretreatment peripheral blood. Per patient, between 1 and 8 samples were collected at pretreatment and on-treatment time points. The templates were synthetic TCR analogs, and they were spiked into each PCR. TCRdb's table, derived via immunoSEQ multiplex PCR, lists solely in-frame clones and lacks some. The data contain under 70,000 clones, over 75% of them seen just once; the ten biggest clones take up 15% to 19%. The chain uses TRBV10-3 and TRBJ2-1; 11 bases align to TRBD2. This specimen was PBMCs, taken around atezolizumab (anti-PD-L1) treatment. The sequence came from a man aged 65-85 years with urothelial cancer. CDR3 nucleotides: TGTGCCATCAGTGAGGGACTAGCGGGCCTTAAGCAGTTCTTC. It translates to CAISEGLAGLKQFF.